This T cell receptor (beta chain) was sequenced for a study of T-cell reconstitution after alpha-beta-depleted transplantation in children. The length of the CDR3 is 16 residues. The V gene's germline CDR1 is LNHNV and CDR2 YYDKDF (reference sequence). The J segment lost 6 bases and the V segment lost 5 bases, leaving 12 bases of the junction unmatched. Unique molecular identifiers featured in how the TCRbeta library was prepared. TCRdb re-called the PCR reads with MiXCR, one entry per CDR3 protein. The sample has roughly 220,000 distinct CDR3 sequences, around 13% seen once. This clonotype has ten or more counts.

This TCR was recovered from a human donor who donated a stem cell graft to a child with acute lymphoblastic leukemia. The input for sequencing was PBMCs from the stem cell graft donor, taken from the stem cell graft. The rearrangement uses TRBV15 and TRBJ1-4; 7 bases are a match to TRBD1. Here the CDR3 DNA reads TGTGCCACCAGCCCTCCTGGGGGGGACAGATATGAAAAACTGTTTTTT. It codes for CATSPPGGDRYEKLFF.